This record covers a single T cell receptor beta chain. Its matching antigen is unknown. This sample stems from a study of CD8 T cells in Susac syndrome. The controls were healthy donors who were matched for age and sex. It was negative isolation that provided the CD8+ and CD4+ T cells, whereas TEMRA cells were enriched by FACS. Study-wide findings and caveats: The study conceded that its TCR sequencing and HLA analysis involved relatively few individuals.

An input of 0.5 to 1 ug of RNA was subjected to reverse transcription using random hexamers. The TCR beta CDR3 was amplified by immunoSEQ multiplex PCR across 54 Vbeta, 13 Jbeta. TCRdb redid the calling of the immunoSEQ multiplex PCR reads with MiXCR, one entry per CDR3 protein. The table records roughly 180,000 distinct CDR3 sequences, about 95% of them present only once. V lost 2 bases to trimming and J lost 5 bases, with 7 bases between them. There are 12 residues in the CDR3. The rearrangement uses TRBV12-3 or TRBV12-4 and TRBJ2-7; D call uncertain. The receptor comes from a human donor in good health. Sequencing was carried out using CD4+ T cells from PBMCs. The CDR3 is CASSLPGDEQYF. CDR3 DNA: TGTGCCAGCAGTTTACCTGGGGACGAGCAGTACTTC.